This T cell receptor beta chain appears in the sequencing data of a study of tumor and adjacent non-tumor tissue in lung cancer. Study as a whole: Histology: eleven to twelve adenocarcinoma, 2 squamous cell carcinoma, 1 small cell lung cancer.

Overall study findings and caveats: Significantly higher TCR diversity was found in tumor than normal lung. Top 100 clones took a larger repertoire share in normal lung.

Regarding this clonotype: Its antigen is unidentified. One end of the junction varies from germline; a read error may be responsible.

TCRbeta libraries were built with three rounds of nested PCR, modified from ARM-PCR. TCRdb reprocessed the multiplex PCR reads via MiXCR and lists one record per CDR3 protein. The table has about 80,000 distinct CDR3 sequences, over 75% seen once. The CDR3 is made up of 16 amino acids. Germline values: CDR1 MGHRA, CDR2 YSYEKL. No cell sorting was done before RNA was extracted from the tissue. Chemotherapy-naive patients with new lung cancer underwent thoracic surgery in China, August–late 2014. The clonotype was recovered from a woman aged 50 to 65 with non-small cell lung cancer. The sample consisted of lung tumor tissue. The chain links TRBV4-1 to TRBJ2-5; D gene uncertain. CDR3 nucleotides: TGCGCCAGCAGCCAAGCCAATAGGAACGCCCAAGAGACCCAGTACTTT. This gives the protein CASSQANRNAQETQYF.